This entry lists 9 T cell receptor beta chains sequenced from one sample in a study of CD4+ T cells in melanoma. Some clones are missing from TCRdb's copy, which holds only in-frame ones; the method was immunoSEQ multiplex PCR. Among some 4,800 clones, 50% to 75% were seen once, and the ten largest hold approximately 23%. The material sequenced was cells from a culture (not recorded whether cultured in vitro). Receptors originate from a human donor with melanoma.

By sample share, this clone is medium-sized. This chain connects TRBV14 to TRBJ1-1; D gene ambiguous. CDR3 length: 13 amino acids. The V gene lost 1 base and the J gene lost 5 bases, with 8 bases spanning the gap. CDR1 is SGHDN, CDR2 FVKESK, per germline. CDR3 protein: CASSQAGWTEAFF. CDR3 nucleotides: TGTGCCAGCAGCCAAGCGGGATGGACTGAAGCTTTCTTT.

The sample holds a few counts of this clone. The CDR3 spells CASSSGQIRKFF. CDR3 in DNA: TGTGCCAGCAGTTCGGGACAGATAAGAAAGTTCTTC. This chain links TRBV27 with TRBJ2-1; TRBD1 aligns across 7 bases. Trimming took 4 bases from V and 14 from J; bases not matched to a gene: 8. The CDR3 is made up of 12 amino acids. Germline V CDR1 and CDR2: MNHEY, SMNVEV (reference sequence).

The genes are TRBV11-2 and TRBJ1-1, with D possibly being TRBD1 (5 bases). The germline V gene has CDR1 SGHAT and CDR2 FQNNGV. The CDR3 runs to 13 residues. V lost 5 bases and J lost 5, with 12 bases in between. CDR3 loop: CASSPAGATEAFF. For the CDR3, the DNA is TGTGCCAGCAGCCCCGCCGGGGCAACTGAAGCTTTCTTT.

This chain connects TRBV28 to TRBJ2-5; 8 positions agree with TRBD1. Germline V gene sequence: CDR1 MDHEN, CDR2 SYDVKM. This CDR3 contains 15 residues. The V and J ends lost 6 bases and 6 bases, in that order; junction bases with no gene match: 12. CDR3 sequence (DNA): TGTGCCAGCAGCTGGGGGACAGGCTTTGCAAAGACCCAGTACTTC. Translated: CASSWGTGFAKTQYF.

As for this clone: One end of the junction is discordant with germline, which a read error may explain. The rearrangement uses TRBV7-7 and TRBJ2-5; 13 positions agree with TRBD2. In germline, CDR1 is SSHAT, CDR2 FNYEAQ (reference sequence). The CDR3 runs to 18 residues. CDR3 region: CASSEGLAGFLLEETQYF. CDR3 in DNA: TGTGCTAGCAGCGAGGGACTAGCGGGGTTCTTACTTGAAGAGACCCAGTACTTC.

This clone ranks as medium-sized (0.01 to 0.1%). The chain joins TRBV6-2 or TRBV6-3 to TRBJ2-7; D remains ambiguous. The CDR3 is 20 residues long. CDR1 is MNHEY and CDR2 is SVGEGT in the germline V gene. The V end lost 0 bases, the J end lost 0 bases, and 24 bases lay between the germline ends. The CDR3 coding sequence is TGTGCCAGCAGTTACTCCTCAGATAAAGACCTACCTTATTTCTCCTACGAGCAGTACTTC. Translation: CASSYSSDKDLPYFSYEQYF.

This clone is medium-sized by share. The chain links TRBV30 to TRBJ2-1, with a tentative D call TRBD1 (6 bases). The CDR3 contains 12 residues. Germline assignment: CDR1 GTSNPN and CDR2 SVGIG (reference sequence). The V and J ends lost 7 bases and 5 bases respectively, with 12 bases between them. The CDR3 reads CAFLDSNNEQFF. The CDR3 coding sequence is TGTGCCTTCCTGGACAGTAACAATGAGCAGTTCTTC.

This clone was seen a handful of times. V and J are TRBV5-1 and TRBJ1-2; D not certain. V was pared by 4 bases and J by 1 base, with 14 bases between. Germline CDR1 SGHRS, CDR2 YFSETQ. The CDR3 contains 15 residues. The CDR3 sequence is CASSVGVGGNYGYTF. The CDR3 nucleotides read TGCGCCAGCAGCGTCGGGGTGGGAGGTAACTATGGCTACACCTTC.

The chain carries TRBV25-1 and TRBJ2-3; 7 positions match TRBD1. V lost 4 bases, J lost 4 bases, and 8 bases stayed unmatched. The CDR3 runs 15 residues. The germline V gene has CDR1 MGHDK and CDR2 SYGVNS. The CDR3 DNA reads as TGTGCCAGCAGTGGAAAGGGGGCCGACCCAGATACGCAGTATTTT. Translation: CASSGKGADPDTQYF.